Listed here are 2 T cell receptor beta chains from one sample, sequenced in a study of PD-L1 blockade in urothelial cancer. Repertoires were generated with immunoSEQ multiplex PCR, while TCRdb's copy carries only in-frame clones and drops some. Of approximately 90,000 clones listed, around 90% are singletons. As for time point: pretreatment peripheral blood. The sequences come from PBMCs, collected around atezolizumab (anti-PD-L1) treatment. The receptors were gathered from a man aged 55 to 70 with urothelial cancer.

The rearrangement uses TRBV9 and TRBJ1-3; 7 nucleotides agree with TRBD1. V was clipped by 0 bases and J by 2 bases; unmatched bases: 8. Germline V gene lookup returns CDR1 SGDLS and CDR2 YYNGEE. The CDR3 has 17 amino acids. The CDR3 sequence: CASSVEPSGQAGNTIYF. The DNA for the CDR3 is TGTGCCAGCAGCGTAGAACCCTCTGGACAGGCTGGAAACACCATATATTTT.

This chain links TRBV14 with TRBJ2-3; the match to TRBD2 covers 8 bases. The CDR3 has 16 residues. J was trimmed by 4 bases and V by 6 bases; bases with no gene match: 12. Germline CDR1 is SGHDN and CDR2 is FVKESK. CDR3 nucleotide sequence: TGTGCCAGCAGTCCCGGACTAGCACTTGGCGCAGATACGCAGTATTTT. This gives the protein CASSPGLALGADTQYF.